This is a list of T cell receptor beta chains from one sample in a study of blood T cell repertoires in COVID-19. The table came from immunoSEQ multiplex PCR; TCRdb's copy has only in-frame clones and leaves some out. The sample lists under 450,000 clones, 75% to 90% occurring once. The source material was peripheral blood. These receptors were collected from a woman in her thirties or forties with COVID-19, enrolled during active disease. Each CDR3 is given with its conserved first and last residue. The D gene is left open where the match is weak. Rows give clone size only sometimes, using once, few, many, or a class for an expanded clone.

TRBV10-3	NA	TRBJ2-7	few	CAISNLLRAGQSYEQYF	TGTGCCATCAGTAACTTACTTCGGGCGGGGCAGTCCTACGAGCAGTACTTC
TRBV5-4	NA	TRBJ2-5	NA	CASSPDPTSTETQYF	TGTGCCAGCAGCCCGGACCCGACTAGTACGGAGACCCAGTACTTC
TRBV15	NA	TRBJ1-1	NA	CATSREGAGRNTEAFF	TGTGCCACCAGCAGAGAGGGGGCAGGCAGGAACACTGAAGCTTTCTTT
TRBV5-4	NA	TRBJ1-2	few	CASSEATANYGYTF	TGTGCCAGCAGCGAGGCCACGGCTAACTATGGCTACACCTTC
TRBV13	TRBD2	TRBJ2-1	NA	CASSLVPTRLAVVNEQFF	TGTGCCAGCAGCTTAGTGCCAACGAGACTAGCGGTAGTTAATGAGCAGTTCTTC
TRBV7-2	TRBD2	TRBJ2-5	NA	CASSSAGAQETQYF	TGTGCCAGCAGCTCAGCGGGGGCCCAAGAGACCCAGTACTTC
TRBV25-1	NA	TRBJ1-2	NA	CASSESSWPNYGYTF	TGTGCCAGCAGTGAATCGTCGTGGCCTAACTATGGCTACACCTTC
TRBV28	TRBD2	TRBJ2-7	NA	CASAKPLAGAYEQYF	TGTGCCAGCGCTAAGCCACTAGCGGGAGCCTACGAGCAGTACTTC
TRBV4-1	TRBD1	TRBJ1-6	NA	CASSLTGQGSINSPLHF	TGCGCCAGCAGCCTAACGGGACAGGGATCAATTAATTCACCCCTCCACTTT
TRBV24-1	NA	TRBJ1-5	NA	CATSGGSGDQPQHF	TGTGCCACCAGTGGAGGGAGTGGGGATCAGCCCCAGCATTTT
TRBV2	NA	TRBJ1-2	NA	CASSGAGFGYTF	TGTGCCAGCAGCGGAGCAGGGTTCGGCTACACCTTC
TRBV6-6	NA	TRBJ2-5	NA	CASSQAVKGETQYF	TGTGCCAGCAGTCAAGCGGTTAAGGGAGAGACCCAGTACTTC
TRBV18	NA	TRBJ1-5	NA	CASSADRTYQPQHF	TGTGCCAGCTCAGCGGACAGAACATATCAGCCCCAGCATTTT
TRBV10-3	NA	TRBJ1-1	NA	CAISDRQGGTEAFF	TGTGCCATCAGTGATAGGCAGGGCGGCACTGAAGCTTTCTTT
TRBV19	NA	TRBJ1-4	NA	CASSPAAGGDEKLFF	TGTGCCAGTAGTCCGGCCGCGGGGGGAGATGAAAAACTGTTTTTT
TRBV7-2	NA	TRBJ2-1	NA	CASSQRIPLSYNEQFF	TGTGCCAGCAGCCAGAGGATTCCCCTCTCCTACAATGAGCAGTTCTTC
TRBV5-1	TRBD1	TRBJ2-4	NA	CASSLGTGGRLAKNIQYF	TGCGCCAGCAGCTTGGGGACAGGGGGCAGGCTAGCCAAAAACATTCAGTACTTC
TRBV7-9	TRBD1	TRBJ1-1	NA	CASSSKPGQPMNTEAFF	TGTGCCAGCAGCTCGAAGCCGGGACAGCCGATGAACACTGAAGCTTTCTTT
TRBV7-6	TRBD2	TRBJ2-7	NA	CASSLAAPSGRGEQYF	TGTGCCAGCAGCTTAGCAGCCCCTAGCGGGAGAGGCGAGCAGTACTTC
TRBV18	NA	TRBJ1-3	NA	CASSSTDQASGNTIYF	TGTGCCAGCTCATCTACCGACCAGGCCTCTGGAAACACCATATATTTT
TRBV18	NA	TRBJ1-2	NA	CASSPRKTDRGYTF	TGTGCCAGCTCACCACGTAAAACAGACCGTGGCTACACCTTC
TRBV7-6	NA	TRBJ1-4	NA	CASSLGDTGRNEKLFF	TGTGCCAGCAGCTTGGGGGACACAGGTCGGAATGAAAAACTGTTTTTT
TRBV19	TRBD1	TRBJ1-2	NA	CASRTGQGEGYTF	TGTGCCAGTAGGACGGGACAGGGGGAGGGCTACACCTTC
TRBV28	NA	TRBJ1-5	once	CASSLRLIRDNQPQHF	TGTGCCAGCAGTTTAAGATTAATCCGAGACAATCAGCCCCAGCATTTT
TRBV9	TRBD1	TRBJ1-3	NA	CASSFGTGGSGNTIYF	TGTGCCAGCAGCTTTGGGACAGGGGGCTCTGGAAACACCATATATTTT
TRBV2	TRBD1	TRBJ1-4	once	CASSDNRGWEKLFF	TGTGCCAGCAGTGATAACAGGGGGTGGGAAAAACTGTTTTTT
TRBV5-4	NA	TRBJ2-3	NA	CASSLAGSDTQYF	TGTGCCAGCAGCTTGGCGGGATCCGATACGCAGTATTTT
TRBV7-9	TRBD1	TRBJ1-2	NA	CASSSWTGDGYTF	TGTGCCAGCAGCTCGTGGACAGGCGACGGCTACACCTTC
TRBV7-9	NA	TRBJ1-1	few	CATGNTEAFF	TGTGCCACAGGGAACACTGAAGCTTTCTTT
TRBV9	NA	TRBJ1-1	NA	CASSTRQAGTEAFF	TGTGCCAGCAGCACCCGACAGGCAGGGACTGAAGCTTTCTTT
TRBV27	TRBD1	TRBJ1-6	NA	CASSLRVGGTANSPLHF	TGTGCCAGCAGTTTAAGGGTGGGTGGGACAGCAAATTCACCCCTCCACTTT
TRBV7-3	NA	TRBJ2-2	NA	CASSKGDTGELFF	TGTGCCAGCAGTAAGGGAGACACCGGGGAGCTGTTTTTT
TRBV6-1	TRBD1	TRBJ2-1	once	CASSEFYGTGRRDEQFF	TGTGCCAGCAGTGAATTCTACGGGACAGGCCGCCGGGATGAGCAGTTCTTC
TRBV19	TRBD2	TRBJ2-7	few	CASSRAVAGASYEQYF	TGTGCCAGTAGTCGGGCAGTAGCGGGAGCATCCTACGAGCAGTACTTC
TRBV10-3	NA	TRBJ1-1	NA	CAISEDPSGSTEAFF	TGTGCCATCAGTGAGGATCCGTCGGGGAGCACTGAAGCTTTCTTT
TRBV27	NA	TRBJ1-1	NA	CASSLGGGMNTEAFF	TGTGCCAGCAGTTTAGGGGGGGGCATGAACACTGAAGCTTTCTTT
TRBV12-5	NA	TRBJ1-4	NA	CASGLVLEGRTLATNEKLFF	TGTGCTAGTGGTTTGGTTTTGGAGGGGCGTACTCTCGCAACTAATGAAAAACTGTTTTTT
TRBV4-1	TRBD1	TRBJ2-7	NA	CASSQAQGLYEQYF	TGCGCCAGCAGCCAGGCACAGGGGTTATACGAGCAGTACTTC